Sequencing of this TCR beta chain was carried out in a study of glioma-infiltrating T cells after dendritic cell vaccination. Fresh-frozen tumor tissue and more than two years of survival data were available for all. Produced via immunoSEQ multiplex PCR; TCRdb's table is partial and in-frame only. Of roughly 80,000 clones listed, 85% to 90% are singletons. This CDR3 comprises 15 residues. Deletions cut 6 bases from V and 1 base from J, with 14 bases between. Germline loops: CDR1 SEHNR, CDR2 FQNEAQ (reference sequence). Sequenced material: blood, taken before dendritic cell vaccination. This clonotype was obtained from a human donor with glioblastoma. The chain employs TRBV7-9 and TRBJ2-3; tentative D call: TRBD2 (6 bases). In DNA form, the CDR3 reads TGTGCCAGCAGTTTCCGGGACTTCGGCACAGATACGCAGTATTTT. Its translation: CASSFRDFGTDTQYF.